Listed here is a single T cell receptor (beta chain). The source of the sample is a study of blood T cell repertoires in COVID-19. Across the study: From the United States, Italy and Spain came samples of acute and convalescent COVID-19. PBMCs, B-cell-depleted T cells, or T cells were the source of the cDNA or gDNA that made up the material.

This CDR3 is built from 16 residues. With 4 bases clipped from V and 1 base from J, the junction kept 4 bases outside the gene matches. The germline V gene has CDR1 LGHNA and CDR2 YSLEER. In the authors' methods: Reference gene primers were amplified, and this amplification served to estimate nucleated cell counts. Clones were sequenced by immunoSEQ multiplex PCR, and TCRdb holds only the in-frame ones, with some missing. V, J and clone size were drawn from that table, and D and trimming were deduced from the DNA. The sample records approximately 200,000 clones, roughly 80% being singletons. The chain uses TRBV4-3 and TRBJ2-5; 12 bases fit TRBD2. The clonotype was recovered from a woman of 80 years or more with acute or convalescent COVID-19. Sequenced sample: peripheral blood. CDR3 in amino acids: CASSRKLAGGQETQYF. The DNA for the CDR3 is TGCGCCAGCAGCCGAAAACTAGCGGGGGGCCAAGAGACCCAGTACTTC.